This T cell receptor beta chain was identified during a study of Ad26.COV2.S vaccination and SARS-CoV-2 variants. Study overall: The authors gave Ad26.COV2.S intramuscularly, either once or twice 56 days apart.

Data came from immunoSEQ multiplex PCR; TCRdb stores just in-frame clones and leaves some out. The table records roughly 320,000 clones, roughly 84% of them present only once. A note on this clone: The identical CDR3 is also encoded by other nucleotide sequences in the sample.

Noted treatment: roughly 20 received Ad26.COV2.S at low or high dose, single or two shots; several received placebo; per-sample allocation not given. Specimens were obtained on day 63 following the first vaccine or placebo injection. V was clipped by 4 bases and J by 1 base; unmatched bases: 3. Germline values: CDR1 SQVTM, CDR2 ANQGSEA. The CDR3 is 13 amino acids. V is TRBV29-1 and J is TRBJ1-1; 7 positions match TRBD1. The material sequenced was peripheral blood, taken in a trial of Ad26.COV2.S vaccine versus placebo. The sequence came from a person between 18 and 60 years old who received the Ad26.COV2.S COVID-19 vaccine or a placebo. The CDR3 DNA is TGCAGCGTTGTTAGGGACAGGAACACTGAAGCTTTCTTT. Translation gives CSVVRDRNTEAFF.